One sample yielded the 23 T cell receptor beta chains listed below, sequenced in a study of blood T cells in healthy people across ages. A second roughly 7 to 12 cycle PCR used barcoded and J-beta primers. TCRdb ran MiXCR on the 5' RACE reads and lists one entry per CDR3 protein. The sample has hundreds of thousands of distinct CDR3 sequences, 58% seen once. The material sequenced was blood. The receptors here all came from a man in his thirties or forties in good health.

This chain connects TRBV20-1 to TRBJ2-7, with TRBD2 matching 10 bases. Losses at the gene ends were 4 bases for V and 1 base for J; bases not matched to a gene: 4. The CDR3 is made up of 14 amino acids. CDR1 is DFQATT, CDR2 SNEGSKA, per germline (reference sequence). CDR3 amino acids: CSANSGGSSYEQYF. CDR3 nucleotide sequence: TGCAGTGCTAATAGCGGGGGGTCGTCCTACGAGCAGTACTTC.

This clonotype was observed a handful of times. This rearrangement joins TRBV20-1 to TRBJ1-2; D gene unclear. CDR1 is DFQATT, CDR2 SNEGSKA, per germline (reference sequence). This CDR3 contains 11 residues. Trimming took 2 bases from V and 6 from J, leaving 7 bases between them. CDR3 protein: CSARFRDGYTF. The CDR3 region has the DNA TGCAGTGCTAGATTTCGGGATGGCTACACCTTC.

The V gene is TRBV7-9, the J gene TRBJ1-1; D is unresolved. This CDR3 has 14 amino acids. Germline V gene sequence: CDR1 SEHNR, CDR2 FQNEAQ (reference sequence). Trimming stripped 5 bases from V and 1 base from J, with 11 bases between. The DNA of the CDR3 is TGTGCCAGCAGCCCTCACGGAGGGAACACTGAAGCTTTCTTT. Translated: CASSPHGGNTEAFF.

The chain uses TRBV20-1 and TRBJ1-2; the match to TRBD1 covers 8 bases. CDR1 and CDR2 (germline): DFQATT, SNEGSKA (reference sequence). The CDR3 covers 15 residues. V trimming: 1 base; J trimming: 3 bases; junction bases outside the gene matches: 7. The CDR3 here is CSARARTGFYYGYTF. The CDR3 bases are TGCAGTGCTAGAGCCAGGACAGGGTTCTACTATGGCTACACCTTC.

V usage is TRBV27 and J usage is TRBJ1-5; D uncertain. Looked up from germline, CDR1 is MNHEY and CDR2 is SMNVEV (reference sequence). This CDR3 has 15 amino acids. The germline V and J ends were trimmed by 5 bases and 1 base, with 12 bases remaining between them. The CDR3 DNA reads as TGTGCCAGCAGTAGAGACCCTTCGAGCAATCAGCCCCAGCATTTT. Its protein product is CASSRDPSSNQPQHF.

The rearrangement uses TRBV7-2 and TRBJ2-1; D uncertain. The CDR3 extends over 13 amino acids. Germline V gene sequence: CDR1 SGHTA, CDR2 FQGNSA. V lost 0 bases and J lost 10, with 10 bases in between. DNA of the CDR3: TGTGCCAGCAGCTTAGCTGGGATAAGGGAGCAGTTCTTC. It yields the protein CASSLAGIREQFF.

V usage is TRBV7-9 and J usage is TRBJ2-5, with TRBD2 matching over 7 bases. The J segment lost 6 bases and the V segment lost 0 bases, leaving 4 bases of the junction unmatched. CDR3 size: 14 residues. CDR1 SEHNR and CDR2 FQNEAQ come from the germline V gene (reference sequence). The CDR3: CASSLAGGPKTQYF. CDR3 coding DNA: TGTGCCAGCAGCTTAGCGGGAGGGCCCAAGACCCAGTACTTC.

For this clonotype: The junction shows a germline mismatch at one end, possibly a read error. This chain connects TRBV14 to TRBJ1-1, with 7 nucleotides matching TRBD1. The germline CDR1 and CDR2 sequences are SGHDN and FVKESK. This CDR3 is 14 amino acids long. In DNA, the CDR3 is TGTGCCAGCAGCCCCTTCAGGGGGGACACTGTAGCTTTCTTT. Its protein product is CASSPFRGDTVAFF.

The chain is built from TRBV20-1 and TRBJ2-7; the D is unclear. CDR3 size: 15 residues. The germline V gene has CDR1 DFQATT and CDR2 SNEGSKA (reference sequence). Trimming removed 6 bases at V and 3 bases at J, with 21 bases between. This chain's CDR3 is CSANGRHPNYYEQYF. Here the CDR3 DNA reads TGCAGTGCCAATGGACGCCACCCAAACTACTACGAGCAGTACTTC.

This chain links TRBV6-6 with TRBJ2-7; TRBD1 is a possible D gene (6 bases). V dropped 2 bases and J dropped 5 bases, with 22 bases sitting between them. The germline gives CDR1 MNHNY, CDR2 SVGAGI (reference sequence). The CDR3 length is 17 residues. For the CDR3, the DNA is TGTGCCAGCAGTTACCCAGAACAGGGTTTCCGGGGCAACGAGCAGTACTTC. This codes for CASSYPEQGFRGNEQYF.

The CDR3 DNA is TGTGCCAGCAGCCAACACTCTGGGGCCAACGTCCTGACTTTC. Translating gives CASSQHSGANVLTF. The chain employs TRBV3-1 and TRBJ2-6; no clear D. CDR3 size: 14 residues. The V gene's germline CDR1 is LGHDT and CDR2 YNNKEL (reference sequence). V shed 2 bases and J shed 0 bases, with 2 bases lying between them.

The rearrangement links TRBV11-2 to TRBJ1-6, with D possibly being TRBD1 (5 bases). The CDR3 runs 15 residues. With 0 bases removed from V and 11 bases from J, the gap between germline ends came to 14 bases. Germline V gene data show CDR1 as SGHAT and CDR2 as FQNNGV. DNA of the CDR3: TGTGCCAGCAGCTTAGATGGGGCAGGGAGTCCACCCCTCCACTTT. As protein: CASSLDGAGSPPLHF.

This chain's CDR3 is CSARVSGIDTQYF. The CDR3 DNA is TGCAGTGCTAGGGTTAGCGGGATAGATACGCAGTATTTT. This chain connects TRBV20-1 to TRBJ2-3, with 8 positions matching TRBD2. This CDR3 is built from 13 residues. Germline CDR1 is DFQATT and CDR2 is SNEGSKA (reference sequence). V lost 3 bases, J lost 5 bases, and 4 bases stayed unmatched.

This clonotype was recorded once. The genes are TRBV20-1 and TRBJ2-3; D is unresolved. Germline V lookup: CDR1 DFQATT, CDR2 SNEGSKA (reference sequence). The CDR3 consists of 13 residues. The ends were cut back, 3 bases at V and 5 bases at J, with 12 bases in the middle. CDR3 amino acids: CSASPPQKDTQYF. In DNA, the CDR3 is TGCAGTGCTAGCCCCCCCCAAAAAGATACGCAGTATTTT.

The chain recombines TRBV13 with TRBJ2-7; 11 nucleotides line up with TRBD2. Germline lookup yields CDR1 PRHDT and CDR2 FYEKMQ (reference sequence). The CDR3 totals 16 residues. V trimming: 3 bases; J trimming: 7 bases; junction bases outside the gene matches: 11. The CDR3 reads CASSFRTSGRDNEQYF. The CDR3 DNA reads as TGTGCCAGCAGCTTCCGGACTAGCGGGCGCGACAATGAGCAGTACTTC.

This clonotype was detected a few times. This chain links TRBV20-1 with TRBJ2-3; D is undetermined. V dropped 5 bases and J dropped 2 bases, with 11 bases sitting between them. CDR1 and CDR2 from the germline V gene are DFQATT and SNEGSKA (reference sequence). This CDR3 has 13 residues. The CDR3 protein is CSAPQRTTDTQYF. The CDR3 DNA reads as TGCAGTGCTCCTCAGAGGACCACAGATACGCAGTATTTT.

The V call is TRBV27, the J call TRBJ2-1, with no clear D. This CDR3 contains 14 residues. Trimming removed 3 bases from V and 8 bases from J, with 14 bases in between. The germline CDR1 and CDR2 sequences are MNHEY and SMNVEV (reference sequence). The CDR3 region has the DNA TGTGCCAGCAGTTTTAGGCCAGATCGGGATGAGCAGTTCTTC. Amino acid sequence: CASSFRPDRDEQFF.

The chain employs TRBV5-1 and TRBJ2-1; the D gene is possibly TRBD2 (6 bases). This CDR3 spans 15 amino acids. Germline CDR1 and CDR2: SGHRS and YFSETQ. The V end lost 0 bases, the J end lost 7 bases, and 14 bases lay between the germline ends. The CDR3 here is CASSLAGSSGNEQFF. CDR3 DNA: TGCGCCAGCAGCTTGGCCGGGAGTTCAGGGAATGAGCAGTTCTTC.

This clonotype was counted a few times. The genes are TRBV20-1 and TRBJ2-7, with D tentatively TRBD2 (5 bases). Trimming removed 3 bases from V and 4 bases from J, with 19 bases in between. This CDR3 comprises 15 residues. Per germline, CDR1 DFQATT and CDR2 SNEGSKA (reference sequence). The CDR3 region has the DNA TGCAGTGCTAGTCCCGAGCACACGGCGGGTTACGAGCAGTACTTC. This sequence encodes CSASPEHTAGYEQYF.

This chain connects TRBV3-1 to TRBJ2-7; D may be TRBD2 (5 bases). The V gene's germline CDR1 is LGHDT and CDR2 YNNKEL (reference sequence). Trimming pared 0 bases from V and 9 bases from J, leaving 15 bases between. The CDR3 spans 14 residues. This CDR3 is CASSQEFPGSGQYF. The CDR3 DNA follows: TGTGCCAGCAGCCAAGAATTTCCGGGGAGTGGGCAGTACTTC.

With regard to this clonotype: An end of the junction differs from the germline gene, which may be a read error. CDR3 DNA: TGTGCCAGCAGTCCCGGACAGGGGATAGTGAAAACTGAAGCTTTCTTT. This encodes CASSPGQGIVKTEAFF. The rearrangement uses TRBV6-6 and TRBJ1-1, with 9 bases lining up with TRBD1. Germline loops: CDR1 MNHNY, CDR2 SVGAGI (reference sequence). CDR3 length: 16 amino acids.

The chain uses TRBV6-1 and TRBJ2-7, with 7 bases fitting TRBD1. Germline loops: CDR1 MNHNS, CDR2 SASEGT. J lost 3 bases, V lost 10 bases, and 9 bases had no gene match. This CDR3 is 13 amino acids long. CDR3 sequence: CATGRDRLYEQYF. CDR3 coding DNA: TGTGCCACCGGCCGGGACAGACTCTACGAGCAGTACTTC.

This clonotype was seen just once. The chain combines TRBV20-1 with TRBJ1-6; D gene uncertain. Per germline, CDR1 DFQATT and CDR2 SNEGSKA (reference sequence). This CDR3 spans 15 amino acids. V shed 3 bases and J shed 0 bases, with 9 bases lying between them. In DNA, the CDR3 is TGCAGTGCTAGTTGGACGAGCTCCTATAATTCACCCCTCCACTTT. It encodes CSASWTSSYNSPLHF.